This T cell receptor beta chain derives from a study of T cell responses to AZD1222 COVID-19 vaccine. Across the study: Researchers grouped second doses given at about 4 or about 12 weeks into one pool.

Sequencing used immunoSEQ multiplex PCR; TCRdb keeps in-frame clones, though not all of them. The sample records tens of thousands of clones, more than 75% being singletons. Specimen: peripheral blood, collected on day 0 of AZD1222 vaccination. This sequence originates from an adult in good health.

The DNA of the CDR3 is TGTGCCAGCAGTGGCCCGCTCCTAGCGGGGGGTGGAGAGACCCAGTACTTC. This encodes CASSGPLLAGGGETQYF. The chain recombines TRBV2 with TRBJ2-5; TRBD2 agrees at 11 bases. Losses at the gene ends were 4 bases for V and 4 bases for J; bases not matched to a gene: 11. Per germline, CDR1 SNHLY and CDR2 FYNNEI. The CDR3 sequence is 17 residues long. The whole variable domain, filled in from reference TRBV2 and TRBJ2-5, reads EPEVTQTPSHQVTQMGQEVILRCVPISNHLYFYWYRQILGQKVEFLVSFYNNEISEKSEIFDDQFSVERPDGSNFTLKIRSTKLEDSAMYFCASSGPLLAGGGETQYFGPGTRLLVL.